In its sample, the clone carrying this T cell receptor beta chain was seen a few times. The antigen is unknown. cDNA molecules carried unique molecular identifiers, and template switching added a universal primer site. TCRdb passed the 5' RACE reads through MiXCR, listing each CDR3 protein once. This sample yields 200,000 to 300,000 distinct CDR3 sequences, of which approximately 10% are seen a single time; 9% to 10% belongs to the top ten. The germline gives CDR1 MNHEY, CDR2 SMNVEV (reference sequence). V was cut by 3 bases and J by 4 bases, with 18 bases left in between. The length of the CDR3 is 16 residues. This entry is derived from a study of identical twins. Regarding the study as a whole: Researchers reported weaker excess twin sharing in beta out-of-frame sequences. In zero-insertion analyses, partial confounding could arise from invariant MAIT and iNKT cells.

This chain connects TRBV27 to TRBJ1-1, with D unclear. Sequencing input: memory T cells sorted from blood. The source of this sequence is a man aged 50 to 59 in good health. The CDR3 sequence: CASSFIGFGDITEAFF. The CDR3 nucleotides are TGTGCCAGCAGTTTTATCGGGTTCGGAGATATCACTGAAGCTTTCTTT.